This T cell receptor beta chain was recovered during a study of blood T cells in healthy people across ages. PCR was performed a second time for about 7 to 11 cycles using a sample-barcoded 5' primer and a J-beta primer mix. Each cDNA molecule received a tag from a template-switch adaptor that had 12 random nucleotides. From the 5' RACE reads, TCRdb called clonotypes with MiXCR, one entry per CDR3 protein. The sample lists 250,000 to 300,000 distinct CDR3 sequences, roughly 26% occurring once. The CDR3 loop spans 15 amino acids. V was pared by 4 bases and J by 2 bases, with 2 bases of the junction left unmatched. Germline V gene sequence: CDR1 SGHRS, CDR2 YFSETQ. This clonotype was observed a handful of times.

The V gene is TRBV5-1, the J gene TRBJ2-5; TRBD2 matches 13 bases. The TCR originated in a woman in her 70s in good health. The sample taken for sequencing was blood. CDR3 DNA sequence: TGCGCCAGCAGCAAGGGACTAGCGGGACAAGAGACCCAGTACTTC. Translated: CASSKGLAGQETQYF. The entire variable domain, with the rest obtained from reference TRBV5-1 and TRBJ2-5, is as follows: KAGVTQTPRYLIKTRGQQVTLSCSPISGHRSVSWYQQTPGQGLQFLFEYFSETQRNKGNFPGRFSGRQFSNSRSEMNVSTLELGDSALYLCASSKGLAGQETQYFGPGTRLLVL.